This T cell receptor beta chain was recovered during a study of blood T cell repertoires in COVID-19. The overall study: The cDNA or gDNA used as material had been derived from T cells, B-cell-depleted T cells, or PBMCs.

The CDR3 is made up of 12 amino acids. V gave up 1 base and J gave up 10 bases; unmatched junction bases: 1. Germline-derived CDR1 and CDR2 are SGHTA and FQGTGA. Clones were read by immunoSEQ multiplex PCR, and TCRdb kept only the in-frame ones, dropping some. Among 130,000 or so clones listed, over 75% were seen once. J is TRBJ2-3 and V is TRBV7-3; 8 bases agree with TRBD2. The specimen was peripheral blood. This sequence was found in a human donor in a cohort sampled during active COVID-19. In DNA form, the CDR3 reads TGTGCCAGCAGCTTAAACGGGGGGGCGCAGTATTTT. Protein: CASSLNGGAQYF.